This TCR beta chain was sequenced during a study of blood T cell repertoires in COVID-19. Study overall: Acute-phase and convalescent COVID-19 samples originated in the United States, Italy and Spain. Sources were T cells, B-cell-depleted T cells, or PBMCs; the material itself was cDNA or gDNA.

Germline V lookup: CDR1 SGHNT, CDR2 YYREEE (reference sequence). The CDR3 sequence is 14 residues long. The V gene end was trimmed by 6 bases and the J gene end by 7 bases; junction bases not matched to a gene: 6. The authors' processing: Estimates of nucleated cell counts were drawn from the amplification of reference gene primers. The method was immunoSEQ multiplex PCR; TCRdb's version includes in-frame clones alone and lacks a portion of them. V and J calls and clone size come straight from that table; D and trimming were deduced from the DNA. The data show roughly 290,000 clones, with 89% seen just once and around 13% held by the top ten.

This TCR was recovered from a woman in her sixties with acute or convalescent COVID-19. The sample consisted of peripheral blood. The V gene is TRBV5-4, the J gene TRBJ2-2; 10 bases map to TRBD2. This CDR3 is CASKAGGRFGELFF. The CDR3 DNA is TGTGCCAGCAAAGCGGGGGGGCGTTTCGGGGAGCTGTTTTTT.